This paragraph covers one T cell receptor (beta chain) sequence. This sample is part of a study of blood T cell repertoires in COVID-19. This CDR3 comprises 18 residues. V was clipped by 1 base and J by 0 bases, with 22 bases between them. The germline gives CDR1 SQVTM, CDR2 ANQGSEA. The table came from immunoSEQ multiplex PCR; TCRdb's copy has only in-frame clones and leaves some out. The sample has 25,000 to 30,000 clones, 88% seen once. What was sequenced was peripheral blood. This sequence originates from a man between 65 and 85 years old with acute or convalescent COVID-19. The J gene is TRBJ2-7, the V gene TRBV29-1; D is perhaps TRBD1 (6 bases). The CDR3 DNA reads as TGCAGCGTTGAAGCGGGTCAGTCTAGGCAGGGGTACTCCTACGAGCAGTACTTC. Protein product: CSVEAGQSRQGYSYEQYF.